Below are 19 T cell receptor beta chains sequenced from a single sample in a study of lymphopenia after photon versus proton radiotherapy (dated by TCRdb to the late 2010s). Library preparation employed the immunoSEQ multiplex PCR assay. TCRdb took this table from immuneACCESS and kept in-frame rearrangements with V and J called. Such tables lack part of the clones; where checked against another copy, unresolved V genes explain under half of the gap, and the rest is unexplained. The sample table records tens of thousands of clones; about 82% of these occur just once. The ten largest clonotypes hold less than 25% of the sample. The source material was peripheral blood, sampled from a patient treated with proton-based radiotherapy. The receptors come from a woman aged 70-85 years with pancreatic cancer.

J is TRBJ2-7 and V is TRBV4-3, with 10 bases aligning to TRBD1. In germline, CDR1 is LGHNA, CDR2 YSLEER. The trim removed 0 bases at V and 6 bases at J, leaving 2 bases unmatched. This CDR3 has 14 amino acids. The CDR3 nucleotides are TGCGCCAGCAGCCAAGATCGGGACAGGGGCGAGCAGTACTTC. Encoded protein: CASSQDRDRGEQYF.

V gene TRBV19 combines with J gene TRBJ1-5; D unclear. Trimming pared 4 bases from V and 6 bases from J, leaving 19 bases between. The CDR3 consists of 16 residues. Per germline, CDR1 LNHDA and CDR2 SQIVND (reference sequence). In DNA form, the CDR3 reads TGTGCCAGTAGTACTACCCGGCCGGGAACTAGTCAGCCCCAGCATTTT. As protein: CASSTTRPGTSQPQHF.

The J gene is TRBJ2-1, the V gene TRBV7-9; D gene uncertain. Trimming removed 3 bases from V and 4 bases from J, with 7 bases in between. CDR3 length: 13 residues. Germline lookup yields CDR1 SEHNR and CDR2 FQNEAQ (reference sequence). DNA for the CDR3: TGTGCCAGCAGCTTCGACGGTTACAATGAGCAGTTCTTC. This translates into CASSFDGYNEQFF.

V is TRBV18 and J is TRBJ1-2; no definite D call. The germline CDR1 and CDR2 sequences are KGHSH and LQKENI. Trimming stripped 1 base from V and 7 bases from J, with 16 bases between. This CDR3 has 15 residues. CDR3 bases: TGTGCCAGCTCACCACTGGCAGAGGGTGTTATTGGCTACACCTTC. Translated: CASSPLAEGVIGYTF. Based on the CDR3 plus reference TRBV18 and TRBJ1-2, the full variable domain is NAGVMQNPRHLVRRRGQEARLRCSPMKGHSHVYWYRQLPEEGLKFMVYLQKENIIDESGMPKERFSAEFPKEGPSILRIQQVVRGDSAAYFCASSPLAEGVIGYTFGSGTRLTVV.

As DNA, the CDR3 is TGTGCCAGCAGTTCCGGGCTTAACACCGGGGAGCTGTTTTTT. As protein: CASSSGLNTGELFF. The rearrangement links TRBV27 to TRBJ2-2; unclear D gene. CDR1 is MNHEY, CDR2 SMNVEV, per germline (reference sequence). V lost 4 bases and J 2 bases, leaving 8 bases between the germline ends. There are 14 residues in the CDR3.

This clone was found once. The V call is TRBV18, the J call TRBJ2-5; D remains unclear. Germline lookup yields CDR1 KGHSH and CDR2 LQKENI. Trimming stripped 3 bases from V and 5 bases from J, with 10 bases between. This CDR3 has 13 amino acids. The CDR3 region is CASSPEAPETQYF. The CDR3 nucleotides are TGTGCCAGCTCACCTGAGGCACCGGAGACCCAGTACTTC.

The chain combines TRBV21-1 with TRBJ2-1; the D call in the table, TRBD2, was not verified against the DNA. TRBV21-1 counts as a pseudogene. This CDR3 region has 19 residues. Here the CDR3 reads CASTPGTLRYPFFYNEQFF. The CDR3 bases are TGTGCCAGCACCCCCGGGACTCTACGGTACCCATTCTTCTACAATGAGCAGTTCTTC.

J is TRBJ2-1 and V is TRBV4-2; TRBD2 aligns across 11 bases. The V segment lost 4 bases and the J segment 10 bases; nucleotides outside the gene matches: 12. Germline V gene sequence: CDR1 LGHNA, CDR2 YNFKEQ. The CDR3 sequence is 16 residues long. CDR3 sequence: CASSPNLAGGIIEQFF. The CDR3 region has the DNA TGTGCCAGCAGCCCAAACCTAGCGGGAGGCATAATCGAGCAGTTCTTC.

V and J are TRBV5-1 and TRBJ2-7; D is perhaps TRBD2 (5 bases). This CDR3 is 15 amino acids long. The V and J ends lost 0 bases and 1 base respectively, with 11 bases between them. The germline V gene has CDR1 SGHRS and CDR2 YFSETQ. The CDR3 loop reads CASSLEWRTSYEQYF. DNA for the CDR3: TGCGCCAGCAGCTTGGAATGGAGGACTTCCTACGAGCAGTACTTC.

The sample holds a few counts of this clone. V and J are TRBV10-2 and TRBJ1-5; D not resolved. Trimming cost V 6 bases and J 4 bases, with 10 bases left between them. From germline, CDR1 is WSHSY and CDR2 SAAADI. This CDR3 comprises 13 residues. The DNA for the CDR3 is TGCGCCAGCAGCCCGCAGACAAATCAGCCCCAGCATTTT. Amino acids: CASSPQTNQPQHF.

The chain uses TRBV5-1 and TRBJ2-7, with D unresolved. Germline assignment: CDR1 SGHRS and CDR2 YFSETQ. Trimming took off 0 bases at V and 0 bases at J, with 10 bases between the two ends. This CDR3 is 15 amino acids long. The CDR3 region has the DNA TGCGCCAGCAGCTTGGCAGGTTCACCCTCCTACGAGCAGTACTTC. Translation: CASSLAGSPSYEQYF. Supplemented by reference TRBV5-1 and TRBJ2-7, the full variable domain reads KAGVTQTPRYLIKTRGQQVTLSCSPISGHRSVSWYQQTPGQGLQFLFEYFSETQRNKGNFPGRFSGRQFSNSRSEMNVSTLELGDSALYLCASSLAGSPSYEQYFGPGTRLTVT.

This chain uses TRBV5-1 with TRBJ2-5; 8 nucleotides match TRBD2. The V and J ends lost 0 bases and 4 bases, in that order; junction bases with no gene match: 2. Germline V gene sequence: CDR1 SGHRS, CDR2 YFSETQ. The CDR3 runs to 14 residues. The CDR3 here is CASSLGTSRETQYF. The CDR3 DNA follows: TGCGCCAGCAGCTTGGGGACTAGCAGAGAGACCCAGTACTTC. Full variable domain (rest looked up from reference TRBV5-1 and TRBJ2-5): KAGVTQTPRYLIKTRGQQVTLSCSPISGHRSVSWYQQTPGQGLQFLFEYFSETQRNKGNFPGRFSGRQFSNSRSEMNVSTLELGDSALYLCASSLGTSRETQYFGPGTRLLVL.

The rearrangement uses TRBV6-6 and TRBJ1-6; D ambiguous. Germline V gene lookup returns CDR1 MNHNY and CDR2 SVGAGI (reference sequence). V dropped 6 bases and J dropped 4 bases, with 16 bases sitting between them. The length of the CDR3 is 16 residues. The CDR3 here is CASSPTDGSYNSPLHF. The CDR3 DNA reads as TGTGCCAGCAGCCCAACCGACGGATCATATAATTCACCCCTCCACTTT.

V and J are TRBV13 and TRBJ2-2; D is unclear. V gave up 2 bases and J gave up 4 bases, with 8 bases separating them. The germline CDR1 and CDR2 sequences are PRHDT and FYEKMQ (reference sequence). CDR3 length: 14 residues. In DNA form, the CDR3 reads TGTGCCAGCAGCTTATCCCGCCGCACCGGGGAGCTGTTTTTT. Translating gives CASSLSRRTGELFF.

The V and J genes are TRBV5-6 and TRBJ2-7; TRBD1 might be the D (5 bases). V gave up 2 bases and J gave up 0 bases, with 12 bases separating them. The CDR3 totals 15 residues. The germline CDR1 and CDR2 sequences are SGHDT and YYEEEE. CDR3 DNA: TGTGCCAGCAGCTTTCAGGGTGCGGCCTCCTACGAGCAGTACTTC. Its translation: CASSFQGAASYEQYF.

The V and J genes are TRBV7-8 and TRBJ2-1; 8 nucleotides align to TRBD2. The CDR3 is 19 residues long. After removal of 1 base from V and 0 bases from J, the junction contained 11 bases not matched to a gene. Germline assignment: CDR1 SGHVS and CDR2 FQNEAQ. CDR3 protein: CASSLETSGYLSSYNEQFF. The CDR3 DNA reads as TGTGCCAGCAGCTTAGAAACTAGCGGATACCTCAGCTCCTACAATGAGCAGTTCTTC.

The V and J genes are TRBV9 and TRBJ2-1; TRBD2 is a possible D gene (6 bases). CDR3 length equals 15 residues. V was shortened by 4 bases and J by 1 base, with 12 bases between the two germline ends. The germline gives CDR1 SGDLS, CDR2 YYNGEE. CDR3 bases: TGTGCCAGCAGCCGAGCGGGCCAGTCCTACAATGAGCAGTTCTTC. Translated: CASSRAGQSYNEQFF.

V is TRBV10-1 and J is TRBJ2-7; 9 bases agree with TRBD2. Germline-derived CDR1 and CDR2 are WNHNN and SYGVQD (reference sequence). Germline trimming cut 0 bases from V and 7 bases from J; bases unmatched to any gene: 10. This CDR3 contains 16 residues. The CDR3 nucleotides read TGCGCCAGCAGTGAGTCGGGAGGCGGGAGGGCTAATGAGCAGTACTTC. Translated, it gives CASSESGGGRANEQYF.

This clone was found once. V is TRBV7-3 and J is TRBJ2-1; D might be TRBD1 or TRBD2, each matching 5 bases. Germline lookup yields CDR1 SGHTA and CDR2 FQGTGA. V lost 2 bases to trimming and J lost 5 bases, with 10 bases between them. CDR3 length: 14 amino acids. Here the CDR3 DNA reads TGTGCCAGCAGCTTAGGGGGACGGAACAATGAGCAGTTCTTC. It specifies CASSLGGRNNEQFF.